A single sample gave rise to the 29 T cell receptor beta chains below, sequenced in a study of T-cell memory formation after mild COVID-19. Each CDR3 protein gets one entry after TCRdb re-called the 5' RACE reads with MiXCR. The data contain roughly 180,000 distinct CDR3 sequences, 11% of them seen just once; the ten biggest clones take up roughly 3.8%. The sequenced material came from PBMCs or a T cell subset sorted from them (not recorded which). These receptors were taken from a man between 18 and 35 years old who had mild COVID-19 (a few samples of this study predate the infection). Cell type and time point are not known.

The chain is built from TRBV3-1 and TRBJ2-5; 10 bases align to TRBD2. Per germline, CDR1 LGHDT and CDR2 YNNKEL (reference sequence). With V trimmed by 4 bases and J by 1 base, 6 bases remained unmatched. This CDR3 is built from 16 residues. For the CDR3, the DNA is TGTGCCAGCAGCCGAGGTCGACTAGCGGGCCAAGAGACCCAGTACTTC. It encodes CASSRGRLAGQETQYF.

This clonotype has just a few counts. The chain links TRBV2 to TRBJ2-4; D not certain. The CDR3 extends over 17 amino acids. The V gene lost 1 base and the J gene lost 3 bases, with 16 bases spanning the gap. In germline, CDR1 is SNHLY, CDR2 FYNNEI. The CDR3 region is CASSEVVMVLGKNIQYF. The CDR3 DNA follows: TGTGCCAGCAGTGAAGTCGTTATGGTTTTAGGCAAAAACATTCAGTACTTC. Based on the CDR3 plus reference TRBV2 and TRBJ2-4, the full variable domain is EPEVTQTPSHQVTQMGQEVILRCVPISNHLYFYWYRQILGQKVEFLVSFYNNEISEKSEIFDDQFSVERPDGSNFTLKIRSTKLEDSAMYFCASSEVVMVLGKNIQYFGAGTRLSVL.

This clonotype was detected a few times. The gene calls are TRBV5-1 and TRBJ1-2; no firm D call. The germline gives CDR1 SGHRS, CDR2 YFSETQ. V lost 0 bases and J 6 bases, leaving 12 bases between the germline ends. CDR3 size: 14 residues. CDR3 loop: CASSLVAGTDGYTF. The CDR3 nucleotides are TGCGCCAGCAGCTTGGTGGCGGGCACGGATGGCTACACCTTC.

This clonotype was recorded many times. The chain combines TRBV2 with TRBJ1-2; 8 positions match TRBD1. CDR3 size: 12 residues. Trimming cost V 6 bases and J 6 bases; bases outside gene matches: 3. Germline V gene sequence: CDR1 SNHLY, CDR2 FYNNEI. The CDR3 spells CASRGTGDGYTF. In DNA form, the CDR3 reads TGTGCCAGCAGGGGGACAGGTGATGGCTACACCTTC.

This clonotype has a handful of counts. The J gene is TRBJ1-2, the V gene TRBV25-1; D ambiguous. This CDR3 is 11 amino acids long. V lost 1 base to trimming and J lost 7 bases, with 4 bases between them. Germline V gene data show CDR1 as MGHDK and CDR2 as SYGVNS. The DNA for the CDR3 is TGTGCCAGCAGTGAATCTTTTGGCTACACCTTC. Translation: CASSESFGYTF.

This chain uses TRBV20-1 with TRBJ2-5, with D hard to call. The V and J ends lost 1 base and 5 bases respectively, with 8 bases between them. The germline CDR1 and CDR2 sequences are DFQATT and SNEGSKA (reference sequence). This CDR3 has 12 residues. Here the CDR3 DNA reads TGCAGTGCTAGAGTTCGTTGGGAGACCCAGTACTTC. Translating it yields CSARVRWETQYF.

The genes are TRBV29-1 and TRBJ1-2; tentative D call: TRBD1 (5 bases). With 6 bases removed from V and 6 bases from J, the gap between germline ends came to 14 bases. The CDR3 is 12 amino acids. CDR1 and CDR2 from the germline V gene are SQVTM and ANQGSEA. CDR3 DNA sequence: TGCAGCGTCGAGGGGACCTTGGATGGCTACACCTTC. Amino acid sequence: CSVEGTLDGYTF.

V is TRBV2 and J is TRBJ2-7; the D gene is possibly TRBD1 (5 bases). Germline CDR1 is SNHLY and CDR2 is FYNNEI. The V and J ends lost 6 bases and 10 bases respectively, with 16 bases between them. This CDR3 is 12 amino acids long. CDR3: CASSLTDSLQYV. The CDR3 bases are TGTGCCAGCAGCCTCACCGACAGCCTCCAGTACGTC.

This clonotype was seen a few times. The chain links TRBV11-2 to TRBJ2-2; D might be TRBD1 (6 bases). The CDR3 sequence is 17 residues long. CDR1 SGHAT and CDR2 FQNNGV come from the germline V gene. V lost 2 bases, J lost 2 bases, and 15 bases lay in between. CDR3 nucleotide sequence: TGTGCCAGCAGCTTAAAGGGTTGGACAGTAAACACCGGGGAGCTGTTTTTT. As protein: CASSLKGWTVNTGELFF.

This clonotype was seen more than once but under ten times. This chain joins TRBV7-8 and TRBJ1-2; D is undetermined. V was cut by 4 bases and J by 8 bases, with 2 bases left in between. The CDR3 is 9 residues long. Germline loops: CDR1 SGHVS, CDR2 FQNEAQ. DNA for the CDR3: TGTGCCAGCAGCTCCGGCTACACCTTC. This gives the protein CASSSGYTF.

This rearrangement joins TRBV12-3 or TRBV12-4 to TRBJ1-2; D ambiguous. Trimming took 6 bases from V and 4 from J, leaving 15 bases between them. This CDR3 is 14 amino acids long. The DNA of the CDR3 is TGTGCCAGCAGACCCCCGGCAGCGCCCTATGGCTACACCTTC. Translating it yields CASRPPAAPYGYTF.

This clonotype was seen more than once but under ten times. The chain couples TRBV15 to TRBJ1-4; D gene unclear. Per germline, CDR1 LNHNV and CDR2 YYDKDF (reference sequence). There are 17 residues in the CDR3. V was trimmed by 0 bases and J by 0 bases, leaving 11 bases between them. In nucleotides, the CDR3 is TGTGCCACCAGCAGAGATACCGGGCCATCAACTAATGAAAAACTGTTTTTT. This codes for CATSRDTGPSTNEKLFF. The full variable domain, rest sourced from reference TRBV15 and TRBJ1-4, is DAMVIQNPRYQVTQFGKPVTLSCSQTLNHNVMYWYQQKSSQAPKLLFHYYDKDFNNEADTPDNFQSRRPNTSFCFLDIRSPGLGDTAMYLCATSRDTGPSTNEKLFFGSGTQLSVL.

The rearrangement joins TRBV3-1 to TRBJ2-3; D possibly corresponds to TRBD2 (5 bases). The length of the CDR3 is 13 residues. Germline V lookup: CDR1 LGHDT, CDR2 YNNKEL (reference sequence). V gave up 5 bases and J gave up 4 bases, with 10 bases separating them. CDR3 loop: CASSFLASDTQYF. As DNA, the CDR3 is TGTGCCAGCAGCTTCCTAGCTTCAGATACGCAGTATTTT.

The V and J genes are TRBV5-1 and TRBJ2-3, with 13 positions matching TRBD2. Trimming took 1 base from V and 8 from J; bases not matched to a gene: 7. Germline V gene sequence: CDR1 SGHRS, CDR2 YFSETQ. The CDR3 extends over 16 amino acids. CDR3 in DNA: TGCGCCAGCAGCTTGTATACTAGCGGGGGGGCAATTACGCAGTATTTT. Amino acid sequence: CASSLYTSGGAITQYF.

There are a few counts of this clonotype. The rearrangement uses TRBV28 and TRBJ2-1; 9 bases match TRBD2. Per the germline V gene, CDR1 is MDHEN and CDR2 is SYDVKM. Trimming removed 5 bases from V and 6 bases from J; junction bases left unmatched: 11. The CDR3 has 16 amino acids. The CDR3: CASSPSGTSRPNEQFF. The CDR3 coding sequence is TGTGCCAGCAGTCCCTCCGGGACTAGCAGACCCAATGAGCAGTTCTTC.

V usage is TRBV4-1 and J usage is TRBJ2-7; perhaps TRBD2 as D (6 bases). This CDR3 spans 15 amino acids. Germline-derived CDR1 and CDR2 are MGHRA and YSYEKL. Deletions cut 4 bases from V and 5 bases from J, with 18 bases between. The CDR3, as DNA: TGCGCCAGCAGCCCGCGGCAAGCGGGCGGCAACGAGCAGTACTTC. Translation: CASSPRQAGGNEQYF.

This clonotype was counted at least ten times. The chain combines TRBV4-1 with TRBJ2-1; D is undetermined. The CDR3 runs 12 residues. The germline V and J ends were trimmed by 0 bases and 9 bases, with 6 bases remaining between them. Germline V gives CDR1 MGHRA, CDR2 YSYEKL. The CDR3 loop is CASSQDRREQFF. The CDR3 DNA is TGCGCCAGCAGCCAAGATCGTCGTGAGCAGTTCTTC.

The chain carries TRBV7-9 and TRBJ2-7; the D is unclear. Trimming removed 4 bases at V and 9 bases at J, with 16 bases between. The CDR3 has 13 residues. CDR1 and CDR2 from the germline V gene are SEHNR and FQNEAQ (reference sequence). The CDR3 DNA reads TGTGCCAGCAGCTCAGGTCCTGATGGGCGGCAGTACGTC. It is translated as CASSSGPDGRQYV.

The V gene is TRBV20-1, the J gene TRBJ2-7; the match to TRBD2 covers 7 bases. CDR1 and CDR2 (germline): DFQATT, SNEGSKA (reference sequence). The CDR3 totals 16 residues. Trimming cost V 3 bases and J 4 bases; bases outside gene matches: 15. The CDR3 nucleotides are TGCAGTGCTAGTGAATCCTCGGGGAGGGGTCGATACGAGCAGTACTTC. It is translated as CSASESSGRGRYEQYF.

This clonotype was counted only a few times. This rearrangement joins TRBV6-5 to TRBJ2-3; D uncertain. The CDR3 sequence is 12 residues long. With 0 bases removed from V and 8 bases from J, the gap between germline ends came to 6 bases. Germline V lookup: CDR1 MNHEY, CDR2 SVGAGI. The CDR3 loop reads CASSYSFLTQYF. CDR3 in DNA: TGTGCCAGCAGTTACTCCTTCCTTACGCAGTATTTT.

This clonotype appeared a few times. The chain uses TRBV20-1 and TRBJ2-7; 7 bases are a match to TRBD1. This CDR3 has 12 residues. Unmatched junction bases numbered 6, after V lost 6 bases and J lost 4 bases. Per the germline V gene, CDR1 is DFQATT and CDR2 is SNEGSKA (reference sequence). The CDR3 DNA reads TGCAGTGCAACCGGGACAGCATACGAGCAGTACGTC. The encoded protein is CSATGTAYEQYV.

J is TRBJ2-1 and V is TRBV7-2, with 8 bases identical to TRBD1. J gave up 16 bases and V 5 bases, and 10 bases lay outside the gene matches. The length of the CDR3 is 12 residues. Germline CDR1 and CDR2: SGHTA and FQGNSA. CDR3 coding DNA: TGTGCCAGCAGCACCCGACAGGGGCAAATATTCTTC. This gives the protein CASSTRQGQIFF.

The chain combines TRBV14 with TRBJ2-1, with D possibly called TRBD1 or TRBD2 (5 bases each). The CDR3 has 14 residues. Germline CDR1 and CDR2: SGHDN and FVKESK. V was cut by 1 base and J by 10 bases, with 14 bases left in between. The DNA for the CDR3 is TGTGCCAGCAGCCAAGTTCCGGGACCGCGAGAGCAGTTCTTC. Its translation: CASSQVPGPREQFF.

Many counts were recorded for this clonotype. The chain has TRBV12-3 or TRBV12-4 and TRBJ1-5, with D perhaps TRBD1 (6 bases). CDR3 length: 14 amino acids. V lost 7 bases and J lost 3, with 13 bases in between. DNA of the CDR3: TGTGCCAGCAATCACCAGGGGCCCAATCAGCCCCAGCATTTT. This encodes CASNHQGPNQPQHF.

This clonotype has a handful of counts. CDR3 sequence (DNA): TGTGCCAGCAGTACGAGGACGGGTGCACAAGATACGCAGTATTTT. Encoded protein: CASSTRTGAQDTQYF. The chain links TRBV12-3 or TRBV12-4 to TRBJ2-3; D ambiguous. V was shortened by 5 bases and J by 5 bases, with 17 bases between the two germline ends. The CDR3 contains 15 residues.

In its sample, this clonotype was seen a few times. The chain carries TRBV7-9 and TRBJ2-5, with unresolved D. CDR3 length: 13 residues. Trimming took off 3 bases at V and 5 bases at J, with 10 bases between the two ends. Germline assignment: CDR1 SEHNR and CDR2 FQNEAQ (reference sequence). DNA of the CDR3: TGTGCCAGCAGCTTCCCAACCGTGGAGACCCAGTACTTC. This sequence encodes CASSFPTVETQYF.

This clonotype was seen a handful of times. The chain employs TRBV6-1 and TRBJ2-7, with D uncertain. Trimming stripped 2 bases from V and 4 bases from J, with 6 bases between. Germline V lookup: CDR1 MNHNS, CDR2 SASEGT. This CDR3 is built from 12 residues. The CDR3 sequence is CASSEMRYEQYV. The DNA for the CDR3 is TGTGCCAGCAGTGAAATGAGGTACGAGCAGTACGTC.

The V gene is TRBV5-1, the J gene TRBJ2-1, with 11 bases lining up with TRBD2. The CDR3 sequence is 15 residues long. The V and J ends lost 1 base and 10 bases, in that order; junction bases with no gene match: 7. Germline V gene lookup returns CDR1 SGHRS and CDR2 YFSETQ. Here the CDR3 DNA reads TGCGCCAGCAGCTTGTTAGCGGGGGGGGCCCCGGAGCAGTTCTTC. This sequence encodes CASSLLAGGAPEQFF.

The rearrangement links TRBV3-1 to TRBJ1-5; D is ambiguous. Per the germline V gene, CDR1 is LGHDT and CDR2 is YNNKEL (reference sequence). The CDR3 runs 13 residues. Between the trimmed V and J ends, which lost 0 bases and 5 bases, there was a span of 5 bases. CDR3 coding DNA: TGTGCCAGCAGCCAAGACTCTCATCAGCCCCAGCATTTT. Translated, it gives CASSQDSHQPQHF.